This T cell receptor (beta chain) was captured in a study of shared clonotypes between healthy human individuals. Across the whole study: Used for every donor were three CD4 naive, three CD4 memory, two CD8 naive and one CD8 memory plate. The study's findings and limits: It was observed that about 5% of naive CD4 clonotypes were shared across several donors. Clonotype sharing among donors was expected to depend on sequencing depth.

All of the donors resided in Nashville, Tennessee, and each was a Caucasian adult. About this clone itself: Antigen: not known.

Trimming took off 2 bases at V and 0 bases at J, with 7 bases between the two ends. The CDR3 length is 13 residues. The germline CDR1 and CDR2 sequences are GTSNPN and SVGIG (reference sequence). Sequenced by immunoSEQ multiplex PCR; TCRdb stores in-frame clones only, minus some. The sample lists about 1.5 million clones, around 98% occurring once. This receptor was identified in a man younger than 45 in good health. V is TRBV30 and J is TRBJ2-5; D ambiguous. Input material: naive CD4+ T cells sorted from blood. As for subset: CD45RA+ positively selected. This CDR3 is CAWSWSDQETQYF. The CDR3 DNA reads as TGTGCCTGGAGTTGGTCAGACCAAGAGACCCAGTACTTC.